This T cell receptor beta chain appears in the sequencing data of a study of Ad26.COV2.S vaccination and SARS-CoV-2 variants. The repertoire was sequenced with immunoSEQ multiplex PCR; TCRdb's copy has only in-frame clones and lacks some. The sample shows 350,000 to 500,000 clones, 90% of them seen only once. After removal of 3 bases from V and 2 bases from J, the junction contained 6 bases not matched to a gene. Germline CDR1 reads SGHTA; CDR2 reads FQGNSA. The CDR3 length is 15 residues. The treatment is: over 15 received Ad26.COV2.S at low or high dose, single or two shots; roughly five received placebo; per-sample allocation not given. After the first vaccine or placebo injection, samples were drawn on day 63.

The sequencing used peripheral blood, collected in a trial of Ad26.COV2.S vaccine versus placebo. This TCR was sampled from a person aged 18 to 59 who received the Ad26.COV2.S COVID-19 vaccine or a placebo. The gene calls are TRBV7-2 and TRBJ2-7; 8 bases are shared with TRBD1. CDR3 in DNA: TGTGCCAGCAGCTTGACAGGGGTCCAAACCTACGAGCAGTACTTC. Amino acids: CASSLTGVQTYEQYF.